This T cell receptor (beta chain) was obtained from a study of blood T cell repertoires in COVID-19. The CDR3 consists of 15 residues. V gave up 6 bases and J gave up 7 bases, with 19 bases separating them. The V gene's germline CDR1 is MNHEY and CDR2 SMNVEV (reference sequence). Some clones are missing from TCRdb's copy, which holds only in-frame ones; the method was immunoSEQ multiplex PCR. The sample yields some 250,000 clones, about 86% seen once. The TCR sequence derives from a woman between 35 and 50 years old with acute COVID-19. V and J are TRBV27 and TRBJ2-1, with D possibly being TRBD2 (6 bases). Sequencing was done on a sample of PBMCs or T cells enriched from blood (not recorded which). The CDR3, as DNA: TGTGCCAGCAGGCGGGGTGGGCAGTGGGGAAATGAGCAGTTCTTC. This gives the protein CASRRGGQWGNEQFF.